This T cell receptor beta chain was observed in a study of human T cells and chemical hapten exposure. Study-wide results and limits: There was no change with DPC sensitization in TCRs above 1 in 1000 frequency.

Time point meaning: pre-sensitization, week 0. Treatment of the sample: therapeutic diphenylcyclopropenone sensitization with weekly scalp DPC. This clonotype was seen a few times. Its antigen is currently unknown. Via MiXCR, TCRdb re-called the RACE reads, giving one row per CDR3 protein. The sample has around 120,000 distinct CDR3 sequences; roughly 13% are singletons. The CDR3 sequence is 18 residues long. Germline V CDR1 and CDR2: LGHNA, YSLEER. Losses at the gene ends were 0 bases for V and 7 bases for J; bases not matched to a gene: 13. The source of this sequence is a woman younger than 30 with alopecia areata. Some clones in this sample may be carry-over from other donors' samples. Here the sequenced sample was whole blood, taken in connection with sensitization to the hapten diphenylcyclopropenone (DPC). The chain is built from TRBV4-3 and TRBJ2-5; TRBD2 aligns across 11 bases. The CDR3 coding sequence is TGCGCCAGCAGCCAAGATCCTGGGGGACTAGCGGCGGGCGGGACCCAGTACTTC. Its protein product is CASSQDPGGLAAGGTQYF.